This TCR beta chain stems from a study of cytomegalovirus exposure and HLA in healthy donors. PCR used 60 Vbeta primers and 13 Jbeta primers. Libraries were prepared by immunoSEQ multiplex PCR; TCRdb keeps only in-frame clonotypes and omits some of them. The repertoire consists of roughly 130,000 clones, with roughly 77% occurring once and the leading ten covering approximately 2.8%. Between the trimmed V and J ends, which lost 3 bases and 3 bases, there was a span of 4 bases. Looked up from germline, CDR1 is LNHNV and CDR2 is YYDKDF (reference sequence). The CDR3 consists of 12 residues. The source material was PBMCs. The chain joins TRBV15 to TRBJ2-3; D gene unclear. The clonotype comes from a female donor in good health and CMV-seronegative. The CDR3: CATSSPTDTQYF. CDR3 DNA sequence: TGTGCCACCAGCAGCCCTACAGATACGCAGTATTTT.